This entry features one T cell receptor beta chain sequence. What it binds is not known. Sequenced by immunoSEQ multiplex PCR; TCRdb stores in-frame clones only, minus some. The data show roughly 170,000 clones, roughly 87% seen once. The CDR3 sequence is 18 residues long. Germline-derived CDR1 and CDR2 are SGHRS and YFSETQ. V lost 5 bases to trimming and J lost 7 bases; unmatched junction nucleotides: 19. This specimen belongs to a study of T cell responses to AZD1222 COVID-19 vaccine. General observations from the study: Variant regions that are unmutated are reportedly the target of nearly half of spike-specific TCRs. No day 14 peak samples; only post-peak repertoires were characterized. Along spike, vaccine-associated CD4 TCRs were found throughout, with dominance at 160-218 and 743-854. Baseline seropositivity characterized only six AZD1222 recipients.

The chain links TRBV5-1 to TRBJ2-1, with 9 bases aligning to TRBD2. This clonotype originated in an adult in good health. The sample here was peripheral blood, taken on day 0 of AZD1222 vaccination. CDR3 DNA: TGCGCCAGCAGTCGGAGGGGCCCCCCGGGACTAGCTAAAAATGAGCAGTTCTTC. Translating it yields CASSRRGPPGLAKNEQFF. The whole variable domain, remainder taken from reference TRBV5-1 and TRBJ2-1, is KAGVTQTPRYLIKTRGQQVTLSCSPISGHRSVSWYQQTPGQGLQFLFEYFSETQRNKGNFPGRFSGRQFSNSRSEMNVSTLELGDSALYLCASSRRGPPGLAKNEQFFGPGTRLTVL.